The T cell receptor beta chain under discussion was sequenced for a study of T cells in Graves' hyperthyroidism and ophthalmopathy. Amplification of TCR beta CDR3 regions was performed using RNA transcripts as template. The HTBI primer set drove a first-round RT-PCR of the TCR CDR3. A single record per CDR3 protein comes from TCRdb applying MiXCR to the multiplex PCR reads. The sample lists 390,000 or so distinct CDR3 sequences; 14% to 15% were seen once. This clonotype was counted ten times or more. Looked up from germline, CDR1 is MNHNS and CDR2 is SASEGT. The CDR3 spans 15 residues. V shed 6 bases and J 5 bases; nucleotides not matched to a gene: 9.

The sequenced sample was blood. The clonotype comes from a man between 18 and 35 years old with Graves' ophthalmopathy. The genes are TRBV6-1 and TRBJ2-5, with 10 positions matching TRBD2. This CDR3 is CASRRSGRAEETQYF. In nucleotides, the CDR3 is TGTGCCAGCAGGAGAAGCGGGAGGGCCGAGGAGACCCAGTACTTC.